Listed here are 5 T cell receptor beta chains from one sample, sequenced in a study of neurological immune-mediated disorders. From the 5' RACE reads, TCRdb called clonotypes with MiXCR, one entry per CDR3 protein. This sample has 45,000 to 65,000 distinct CDR3 sequences, with about 4.2% found just once. Sequences were obtained from PBMCs. The source is a man over 45 with multiple sclerosis.

This clonotype was recorded a few times. A single base separates this from a much larger clone, so it may be a read error. The chain combines TRBV5-1 with TRBJ1-2; D unresolved. Germline values: CDR1 SGHRS, CDR2 YFSETQ. The V and J ends lost 3 bases and 6 bases respectively, with 12 bases between them. There are 13 residues in the CDR3. The CDR3 is CASSSTSGDGYTF. CDR3 DNA sequence: TGCGCCAGCAGCTCCACCAGCGGAGATGGCTACACCTTC.

This clonotype was found many times. The V and J genes are TRBV20-1 and TRBJ1-5, with a weak D call TRBD1 (6 bases). Between the trimmed V and J ends, which lost 3 bases and 0 bases, there was a span of 12 bases. The CDR3 is made up of 15 amino acids. Germline V gene data show CDR1 as DFQATT and CDR2 as SNEGSKA (reference sequence). The CDR3, as DNA: TGCAGTGCTAGGATTTGGGGGCCTAGCAATCAGCCCCAGCATTTT. Its protein product is CSARIWGPSNQPQHF.

The table lists this clonotype with many counts. This chain's CDR3 is CSASGSHEQFF. DNA for the CDR3: TGCAGTGCTAGCGGGAGCCATGAGCAGTTCTTC. This sequence joins TRBV20-1 and TRBJ2-1, with TRBD2 as a possible D gene (6 bases). The V gene lost 3 bases and the J gene lost 8 bases, with 8 bases spanning the gap. This CDR3 is built from 11 residues. Per the germline V gene, CDR1 is DFQATT and CDR2 is SNEGSKA (reference sequence).

In this sample, this clonotype turned up many times. The chain has TRBV15 and TRBJ2-1, with a tentative D call TRBD2 (6 bases). The CDR3 is 13 residues long. The germline V and J ends were trimmed by 5 bases and 6 bases, with 11 bases remaining between them. Germline V gives CDR1 LNHNV, CDR2 YYDKDF (reference sequence). The CDR3 bases are TGTGCCACCAGCCCTCGGGGGAGCAATGAGCAGTTCTTC. Translation gives CATSPRGSNEQFF.

This clonotype was detected a few times. The chain uses TRBV20-1 and TRBJ2-7; a possible D gene is TRBD1 (5 bases). Deletions cut 1 base from V and 3 bases from J, with 10 bases between. This CDR3 comprises 13 residues. Germline CDR1 and CDR2: DFQATT and SNEGSKA (reference sequence). CDR3 nucleotide sequence: TGCAGTGCTAGAGTAGGGGCGAACTACGAGCAGTACTTC. It is translated as CSARVGANYEQYF.